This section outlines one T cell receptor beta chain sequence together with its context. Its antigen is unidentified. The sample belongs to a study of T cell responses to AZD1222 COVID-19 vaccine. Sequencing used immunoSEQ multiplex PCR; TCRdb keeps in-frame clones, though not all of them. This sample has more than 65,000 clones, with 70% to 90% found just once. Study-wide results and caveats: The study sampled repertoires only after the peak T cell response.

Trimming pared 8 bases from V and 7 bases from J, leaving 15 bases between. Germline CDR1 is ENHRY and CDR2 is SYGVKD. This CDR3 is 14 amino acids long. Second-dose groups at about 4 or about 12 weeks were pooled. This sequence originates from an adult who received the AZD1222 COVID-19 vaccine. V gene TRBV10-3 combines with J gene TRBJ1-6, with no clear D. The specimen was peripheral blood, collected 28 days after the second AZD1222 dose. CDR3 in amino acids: CAIRTRLENSPLHF. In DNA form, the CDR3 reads TGTGCCATCCGTACCCGTCTGGAGAATTCACCCCTCCACTTT.